This T cell receptor (beta chain) was captured in a study of cytomegalovirus exposure and HLA in healthy donors. Overall study: In a later analysis, the 130 or so validation repertoires were reported to have used the same platform as the roughly 610 first-cohort repertoires. Regarding the study as a whole: Cytomegalovirus status, reportedly, was diagnosed with high specificity and sensitivity by the classifier. Among the CMV-associated chains, three were confirmed in vitro as specific for CMV antigens.

Assay used: immunoSEQ multiplex PCR; TCRdb lists only in-frame clones, some missing. The data show around 60,000 clones, with about 94% seen just once and 4.4% held by the top ten. V was shortened by 1 base and J by 4 bases, with 22 bases between the two germline ends. CDR1 and CDR2 from the germline V gene are MGHRA and YSYEKL. The CDR3 consists of 18 residues. A word on this clone: Its antigen is not known.

What was sequenced was PBMCs. The sequence derives from a man aged 18 to 30 in good health and CMV-seropositive. The V call is TRBV4-1, the J call TRBJ1-2; D possibly corresponds to TRBD1 (5 bases). The CDR3 region has the DNA TGCGCCAGCAGCCAAGTTGGAGGGGCCCTGTCGTCTTTCTATGGCTACACCTTC. Amino acids: CASSQVGGALSSFYGYTF.